The next 20 T cell receptor beta chains were all read from a single sample in a study of neurological immune-mediated disorders. A single record per CDR3 protein comes from TCRdb applying MiXCR to the 5' RACE reads. The sample consists of 35,000 to 45,000 distinct CDR3 sequences, under 9.5% of them appearing once. Source material: PBMCs. Source of these receptors: a woman aged 35 to 49 in good health.

This clonotype was detected ten times or more. The J gene is TRBJ2-7, the V gene TRBV21-1; the D call TRBD2 from the table was never checked on the DNA. TRBV21-1 counts as a pseudogene. The CDR3 runs to 16 residues. CDR3 residues: CASSKDSSGRSYEQYF. The CDR3 DNA sequence: TGTGCCAGCAGCAAAGACTCTAGCGGGAGATCCTACGAGCAGTACTTC.

This clonotype was counted at least ten times. V usage is TRBV5-1 and J usage is TRBJ2-7; 7 nucleotides agree with TRBD2. This CDR3 has 15 residues. Germline CDR1 reads SGHRS; CDR2 reads YFSETQ. The ends lost 0 bases at V and 0 bases at J; junction bases unmatched: 3. CDR3 protein: CASSLGGGSSYEQYV. The CDR3 DNA is TGCGCCAGCAGCTTGGGCGGGGGTAGCTCCTACGAGCAGTACGTC.

This clonotype was recorded many times. The chain employs TRBV20-1 and TRBJ1-4; 9 bases agree with TRBD1. Unmatched junction bases numbered 12, after V lost 2 bases and J lost 5 bases. From germline, CDR1 is DFQATT and CDR2 SNEGSKA (reference sequence). This CDR3 comprises 17 residues. The DNA of the CDR3 is TGCAGTGCTAGAATCCGATACAGGGGGCGCGTCAATGAAAAACTGTTTTTT. Encoded protein: CSARIRYRGRVNEKLFF.

This clonotype was seen once. The chain couples TRBV11-2 to TRBJ2-1; D remains unclear. The germline gives CDR1 SGHAT, CDR2 FQNNGV. The CDR3 contains 11 residues. DNA of the CDR3: TGTAACAGCAGCTTTTCTACCTCGCAGTTCTTC. It specifies CNSSFSTSQFF.

Ten or more counts support this clonotype. This sequence joins TRBV6-1 and TRBJ1-1, with D tentatively TRBD1 (6 bases). Germline V gene sequence: CDR1 MNHNS, CDR2 SASEGT. The V end lost 5 bases, the J end lost 5 bases, and 12 bases lay between the germline ends. CDR3 length equals 13 residues. Here the CDR3 DNA reads TGTGCCAGCAGTAAACAGGGTTGGACTGAAGCTTTCTTT. Its protein product is CASSKQGWTEAFF.

This clonotype was recorded many times. The chain employs TRBV15 and TRBJ2-1; 7 bases line up with TRBD2. This CDR3 has 16 residues. Germline CDR1 reads LNHNV; CDR2 reads YYDKDF (reference sequence). The junction had 9 bases not matched to a gene; V was cut back by 0 bases and J by 7 bases. The CDR3 DNA follows: TGTGCCACCAGCAGAGATGCGGGGAGGGAGTTAAATGAGCAGTTCTTC. Its protein product is CATSRDAGRELNEQFF.

In its sample, this clonotype was seen many times. At one end the junction does not follow the germline gene, possibly because of a read error. The V gene is TRBV7-7, the J gene TRBJ2-1, with 10 bases aligning to TRBD2. This CDR3 contains 15 residues. Per germline, CDR1 SSHAT and CDR2 FNYEAQ (reference sequence). CDR3 nucleotides: TGTGCTAGCAGCTTAGATGGGACTAGCGCTTCCGAGCAGTTCTTC. As protein: CASSLDGTSASEQFF.

This clonotype has a count of ten or more. The rearrangement uses TRBV7-8 and TRBJ2-6; possible D gene TRBD2, 6 bases. The germline V gene has CDR1 SGHVS and CDR2 FQNEAQ. The CDR3 runs to 19 residues. V shed 4 bases and J shed 0 bases, with 19 bases lying between them. In DNA, the CDR3 is TGTGCCAGCAGCTCCCGGTACGAGCGGGCCTCCTCTGGGGCCAACGTCCTGACTTTC. This codes for CASSSRYERASSGANVLTF.

This clonotype was counted many times. The V gene is TRBV7-2, the J gene TRBJ2-1, with D uncertain. From germline, CDR1 is SGHTA and CDR2 FQGNSA. Trimming left V 1 base short and J 7 bases short, with 5 bases between. CDR3 size: 12 residues. The CDR3 bases are TGTGCCAGCAGCTTAGAGCGAAATGAGCAGTTCTTC. Protein: CASSLERNEQFF.

Ten or more counts support this clonotype. This chain uses TRBV12-3 or TRBV12-4 with TRBJ1-3; D not resolved. This CDR3 is 14 amino acids long. The V end lost 3 bases, the J end lost 3 bases, and 9 bases lay between the germline ends. The CDR3 region is CASSLRTVGNTIYF. Written as DNA, the CDR3 is TGTGCCAGCAGTTTGAGGACCGTTGGAAACACCATATATTTT.

This clonotype came up many times. V gene TRBV2 combines with J gene TRBJ2-4, with a tentative D call TRBD2 (5 bases). Per germline, CDR1 SNHLY and CDR2 FYNNEI. Trimming cost V 7 bases and J 0 bases, with 16 bases left between them. The CDR3 extends over 16 amino acids. The CDR3 nucleotides are TGTGCCAGCAACCCCGGGGAATGGGTAGCCAAAAACATTCAGTACTTC. As protein: CASNPGEWVAKNIQYF.

This clonotype was detected ten times or more. CDR3 DNA: TGCAGTGCTAGAGACGGGACAGAATTTACTGAAGCTTTCTTT. Its translation is CSARDGTEFTEAFF. The chain uses TRBV20-1 and TRBJ1-1, with 7 bases lining up with TRBD1. Germline CDR1 is DFQATT and CDR2 is SNEGSKA (reference sequence). The J segment lost 5 bases and the V segment lost 0 bases, leaving 6 bases of the junction unmatched. This CDR3 has 14 residues.

This clonotype was counted a single time. V gene TRBV20-1 combines with J gene TRBJ2-1; D is possibly TRBD1 or TRBD2 (5 bases each). Trimming stripped 6 bases from V and 3 bases from J, with 15 bases between. From germline, CDR1 is DFQATT and CDR2 SNEGSKA (reference sequence). The CDR3 covers 14 residues. The chain's CDR3 is CSAPWGMGYNEQFF. For the CDR3, the DNA is TGCAGTGCCCCGTGGGGGATGGGCTACAATGAGCAGTTCTTC.

This clonotype has at least ten counts. V and J are TRBV19 and TRBJ2-7; D is undetermined. From germline, CDR1 is LNHDA and CDR2 SQIVND (reference sequence). There are 12 residues in the CDR3. V dropped 3 bases and J dropped 4 bases, with 7 bases sitting between them. CDR3 in DNA: TGTGCCAGTAGTATGTATGGATACGAGCAGTACTTC. This gives the protein CASSMYGYEQYF.

This clonotype appeared many times. The chain links TRBV7-2 to TRBJ2-2, with D possibly TRBD1 on 6 matching bases. In germline, CDR1 is SGHTA, CDR2 FQGNSA. Between the trimmed V and J ends, which lost 6 bases and 0 bases, there was a span of 14 bases. The CDR3 runs to 16 residues. Written as DNA, the CDR3 is TGTGCCAGCAGTATACCAGGACAGTCGAACACCGGGGAGCTGTTTTTT. Translation: CASSIPGQSNTGELFF.

This clonotype was seen many times. This chain joins TRBV28 and TRBJ1-5; D is unclear. The length of the CDR3 is 15 residues. V was shortened by 6 bases and J by 0 bases, with 12 bases between the two germline ends. CDR1 and CDR2 from the germline V gene are MDHEN and SYDVKM. The CDR3 region is CASSYGLSSNQPQHF. Here the CDR3 DNA reads TGTGCCAGCAGCTACGGACTGAGTAGCAATCAGCCCCAGCATTTT.

Judged by abundance, this clonotype is medium-sized. The rearrangement links TRBV13 to TRBJ2-7; TRBD2 aligns across 9 bases. CDR3 length: 14 amino acids. Germline V gene lookup returns CDR1 PRHDT and CDR2 FYEKMQ (reference sequence). V shed 4 bases, J shed 3 bases, and the junction held 4 bases outside the gene matches. The CDR3 nucleotides are TGTGCCAGCAGCTCGGGACTAGCTGGCTACGAGCAGTACTTC. Translated, it gives CASSSGLAGYEQYF. Full variable domain (outside the CDR3, taken from reference TRBV13 and TRBJ2-7): AAGVIQSPRHLIKEKRETATLKCYPIPRHDTVYWYQQGPGQDPQFLISFYEKMQSDKGSIPDRFSAQQFSDYHSELNMSSLELGDSALYFCASSSGLAGYEQYFGPGTRLTVT.

This clonotype occurred many times. The rearrangement links TRBV5-1 to TRBJ2-3; TRBD2 matches 10 bases. The V gene's germline CDR1 is SGHRS and CDR2 YFSETQ. Trimming removed 4 bases from V and 3 bases from J; junction bases left unmatched: 5. The CDR3 loop spans 15 amino acids. The CDR3 here is CASSPGTSATDTQYF. CDR3 coding DNA: TGCGCCAGCAGCCCCGGGACTAGCGCTACAGATACGCAGTATTTT. The complete variable domain, with remaining parts taken from reference TRBV5-1 and TRBJ2-3, reads KAGVTQTPRYLIKTRGQQVTLSCSPISGHRSVSWYQQTPGQGLQFLFEYFSETQRNKGNFPGRFSGRQFSNSRSEMNVSTLELGDSALYLCASSPGTSATDTQYFGPGTRLTVL.

This clonotype was counted at least ten times. This sequence joins TRBV7-9 and TRBJ1-1; 7 nucleotides agree with TRBD1. The CDR3 runs 16 residues. CDR1 SEHNR and CDR2 FQNEAQ come from the germline V gene (reference sequence). J gave up 2 bases and V 3 bases, and 9 bases lay outside the gene matches. The CDR3 spells CASSFPLTGTNTEAFF. The CDR3 DNA follows: TGTGCCAGCAGCTTCCCACTGACAGGGACTAACACTGAAGCTTTCTTT. Based on the CDR3 plus reference TRBV7-9 and TRBJ1-1, the full variable domain is DTGVSQNPRHKITKRGQNVTFRCDPISEHNRLYWYRQTLGQGPEFLTYFQNEAQLEKSRLLSDRFSAERPKGSFSTLEIQRTEQGDSAMYLCASSFPLTGTNTEAFFGQGTRLTVV.

Many counts were recorded for this clonotype. The V and J genes are TRBV5-5 and TRBJ1-3, with a tentative D call TRBD1 (5 bases). V was shortened by 3 bases and J by 1 base, with 14 bases between the two germline ends. The germline CDR1 and CDR2 sequences are SGHKS and YYEKEE (reference sequence). The CDR3 sequence is 16 residues long. CDR3 bases: TGTGCCAGCAGCTCCCAAACAGGATTATCTGGAAACACCATATATTTT. Translated, it gives CASSSQTGLSGNTIYF.